These 9 T cell receptor beta chains share one sample of origin, sequenced in a study of blood T cells in healthy people across ages. A J-beta primer mix and a sample-barcoded 5' primer were used in a second PCR of about 6 to 12 cycles. TCRdb fed the 5' RACE reads into MiXCR, producing one record per CDR3 protein. This sample has hundreds of thousands of distinct CDR3 sequences; under 65% occur once, and the top ten carry over 30%. The sample consisted of blood. Receptor source: a man between 60 and 75 years old in good health.

The genes are TRBV5-5 and TRBJ2-2; 7 bases agree with TRBD1. The CDR3 runs to 15 residues. Germline CDR1 reads SGHKS; CDR2 reads YYEKEE (reference sequence). The V and J ends lost 3 bases and 5 bases, in that order; junction bases with no gene match: 7. As DNA, the CDR3 is TGTGCCAGCAGCTGGCCGACAGGGAGAACCGGGGAGCTGTTTTTT. It is translated as CASSWPTGRTGELFF.

The rearrangement uses TRBV3-1 and TRBJ1-5; D might be TRBD1 (5 bases). This CDR3 is built from 15 residues. Germline values: CDR1 LGHDT, CDR2 YNNKEL (reference sequence). V lost 1 base and J 5 bases, leaving 12 bases between the germline ends. CDR3 DNA sequence: TGTGCCAGCAGCCAAGGGGGGTCTATCTATCAGCCCCAGCATTTT. Encoded protein: CASSQGGSIYQPQHF.

The rearrangement links TRBV5-1 to TRBJ2-7; 9 bases are shared with TRBD1. Per germline, CDR1 SGHRS and CDR2 YFSETQ. J lost 7 bases, V lost 3 bases, and 14 bases had no gene match. This CDR3 region has 16 residues. CDR3 sequence reads: CASSWYGQGPPGEQYF. In nucleotides, the CDR3 is TGCGCCAGCAGCTGGTACGGACAGGGGCCTCCTGGGGAGCAGTACTTC.

This chain connects TRBV20-1 to TRBJ2-4, with 14 bases lining up with TRBD2. Germline assignment: CDR1 DFQATT and CDR2 SNEGSKA (reference sequence). The length of the CDR3 is 18 residues. The V gene end was trimmed by 0 bases and the J gene end by 1 base; junction bases not matched to a gene: 5. The CDR3 protein is CSARDRLAGGSAKNIQYF. The CDR3 coding sequence is TGCAGTGCTAGAGACCGACTAGCGGGGGGGTCGGCCAAAAACATTCAGTACTTC.

V usage is TRBV20-1 and J usage is TRBJ2-5; 15 positions agree with TRBD2. The end of the DNA aligns better with TRBJ2-7, so the J call may be wrong. Germline lookup yields CDR1 DFQATT and CDR2 SNEGSKA (reference sequence). The CDR3 runs to 15 residues. CDR3 sequence (DNA): TGCAGTGCTCCCGGACTAGCGGGGGGGGCCTACGAGCAGTACTTC. This encodes CSAPGLAGGAYEQYF.

The J gene is TRBJ1-2, the V gene TRBV5-1; D is unclear. The V end lost 4 bases, the J end lost 10 bases, and 11 bases lay between the germline ends. The CDR3 is 11 residues long. The germline V gene has CDR1 SGHRS and CDR2 YFSETQ. CDR3 residues: CASSLPGPYTF. CDR3 bases: TGCGCCAGCAGCCTGCCAGGCCCCTACACCTTC.

This chain links TRBV12-3 or TRBV12-4 with TRBJ2-3, with TRBD1 identical over 8 bases. V lost 6 bases and J lost 5; bases outside the gene matches: 4. The CDR3 has 13 amino acids. The CDR3 DNA reads TGTGCCAGCAGCGGACAGGGCAAAGATACGCAGTATTTT. Translated, it gives CASSGQGKDTQYF.

This clonotype showed up just a few times. This chain connects TRBV28 to TRBJ2-4, with 8 nucleotides matching TRBD1. V lost 5 bases and J lost 9; bases outside the gene matches: 6. This CDR3 comprises 13 residues. The germline CDR1 and CDR2 sequences are MDHEN and SYDVKM. CDR3 sequence reads: CASSAQGVSIQYF. CDR3 nucleotides: TGTGCCAGCAGTGCACAGGGGGTCAGCATTCAGTACTTC. Using reference TRBV28 and TRBJ2-4 for the parts outside the CDR3, the full variable domain is DVKVTQSSRYLVKRTGEKVFLECVQDMDHENMFWYRQDPGLGLRLIYFSYDVKMKEKGDIPEGYSVSREKKERFSLILESASTNQTSMYLCASSAQGVSIQYFGAGTRLSVL.

The rearrangement joins TRBV4-2 to TRBJ2-6, with 7 bases fitting TRBD2. This CDR3 has 17 residues. Germline CDR1 is LGHNA and CDR2 is YNFKEQ. V trimming: 0 bases; J trimming: 2 bases; junction bases outside the gene matches: 4. CDR3 residues: CASSQDPSGPGANVLTF. The CDR3 DNA reads TGTGCCAGCAGCCAAGATCCTAGCGGCCCTGGGGCCAACGTCCTGACTTTC.